This is a list of T cell receptor beta chains from one sample in a study of cytomegalovirus exposure and HLA in healthy donors. Here immunoSEQ multiplex PCR was the method, and the copy in TCRdb shows in-frame clones only, minus some. The data show 95,000 to 150,000 clones, 81% seen once. Sample: PBMCs. The receptors come from a man between 18 and 29 years old in good health and CMV-seropositive. Both conserved end residues are part of each CDR3. A D gene is named only where the DNA matches it firmly. Some rows mark clone size as missing; the rest say once, few, many or name a class of expanded clone.

v_call: TRBV6-1
d_call: NA
j_call: TRBJ1-3
clone_size: NA
cdr3_nt: TGTGCCAGCAGTTCTCAGGGGTCTGGAAACACCATATATTTT
cdr3_aa: CASSSQGSGNTIYF

v_call: TRBV7-9
d_call: NA
j_call: TRBJ2-7
clone_size: NA
cdr3_nt: TGTGCCAGCACACTTATGGAGTCCGTGACGCCCTACGAGCAGTACTTC
cdr3_aa: CASTLMESVTPYEQYF

v_call: TRBV19
d_call: TRBD2
j_call: TRBJ2-7
clone_size: NA
cdr3_nt: TGTGCCAGTAGTACCCTAGCGGAGTCCTACGAGCAGTACTTC
cdr3_aa: CASSTLAESYEQYF

v_call: TRBV11-3
d_call: NA
j_call: TRBJ1-3
clone_size: NA
cdr3_nt: TGTGCCAGCAGCTGGAGCAGGGACTCTGGAAACACCATATATTTT
cdr3_aa: CASSWSRDSGNTIYF

v_call: TRBV29-1
d_call: NA
j_call: TRBJ1-2
clone_size: NA
cdr3_nt: TGCAGCGGCGGGGCAGGCCGATTT
cdr3_aa: CSGGAGRF

v_call: TRBV5-4
d_call: NA
j_call: TRBJ2-5
clone_size: NA
cdr3_nt: TGTGCCAGCAGCACAGGGCAAGAGACCCAGTACTTC
cdr3_aa: CASSTGQETQYF

v_call: TRBV4-3
d_call: TRBD2
j_call: TRBJ2-3
clone_size: NA
cdr3_nt: TGCGCCAGCAGCCAAGCCCCGGGAATAGCGGGCCACACAGATACGCAGTATTTT
cdr3_aa: CASSQAPGIAGHTDTQYF

v_call: TRBV27
d_call: NA
j_call: TRBJ1-1
clone_size: once
cdr3_nt: TGTGCCAGCAGCCTATACAGGGTTCGAGGCACTGAAGCTTTCTTT
cdr3_aa: CASSLYRVRGTEAFF

v_call: TRBV2
d_call: NA
j_call: TRBJ1-2
clone_size: few
cdr3_nt: TGTGCCAGCAAACGGACTATTAACTATGGCTACACCTTC
cdr3_aa: CASKRTINYGYTF

v_call: TRBV14
d_call: NA
j_call: TRBJ2-7
clone_size: NA
cdr3_nt: TGTGCCAGCAGCCAAGCCGGGACTCCAATTGAGCAGTACTTC
cdr3_aa: CASSQAGTPIEQYF

v_call: TRBV6-5
d_call: NA
j_call: TRBJ2-7
clone_size: few
cdr3_nt: TGTGCCAGCAGTTATAAGCGGGAGCAGTACTTC
cdr3_aa: CASSYKREQYF

v_call: TRBV9
d_call: NA
j_call: TRBJ2-2
clone_size: few
cdr3_nt: TGTGCCAGCAGCGTAGTGGAGGTCGGCGGGGGCGTCGGCGGGGAGCTGTTTTTT
cdr3_aa: CASSVVEVGGGVGGELFF

v_call: TRBV25-1
d_call: TRBD1
j_call: TRBJ1-4
clone_size: NA
cdr3_nt: TGTGCCAGCAGCGACGCGGGACAGGGTGGTTTGGCTAATGAAAAACTGTTTTTT
cdr3_aa: CASSDAGQGGLANEKLFF

v_call: TRBV19
d_call: TRBD1
j_call: TRBJ1-1
clone_size: NA
cdr3_nt: TGTGCCAGTAGTTTACAGGGGGCAGGGAGCACTGAAGCTTTCTTT
cdr3_aa: CASSLQGAGSTEAFF

v_call: TRBV27
d_call: TRBD2
j_call: TRBJ2-1
clone_size: NA
cdr3_nt: TGTGCCAGCAGTTTAGGACTAGCGGGGGGGGATGAGCAGTTCTTC
cdr3_aa: CASSLGLAGGDEQFF

v_call: TRBV2
d_call: TRBD1
j_call: TRBJ2-1
clone_size: few
cdr3_nt: TGTGCCAGCACGAAACCGGGACAGGGGAGGGAGCAGTTCTTC
cdr3_aa: CASTKPGQGREQFF

v_call: TRBV25-1
d_call: NA
j_call: TRBJ1-6
clone_size: NA
cdr3_nt: TGTGCCAGCAGTGAGGAGGGTAGAAGGGATAATTCACCCCTCCACTTT
cdr3_aa: CASSEEGRRDNSPLHF

v_call: TRBV15
d_call: NA
j_call: TRBJ1-5
clone_size: NA
cdr3_nt: TGTGCCACCAGCAGAGATACGTTACAGGACAGCAGTCAGCCCCAGCATTTT
cdr3_aa: CATSRDTLQDSSQPQHF

v_call: TRBV7-2
d_call: NA
j_call: TRBJ1-1
clone_size: NA
cdr3_nt: TGTGCCAGCAGCTTACAGCCGAACAGGAACACTGAAGCTTTCTTT
cdr3_aa: CASSLQPNRNTEAFF

v_call: TRBV7-2
d_call: NA
j_call: TRBJ1-1
clone_size: NA
cdr3_nt: TGTGCCAGCAGCTCGCAGGTCCGGACTGGTGCAGCTTTCTTT
cdr3_aa: CASSSQVRTGAAFF

v_call: TRBV6-5
d_call: NA
j_call: TRBJ1-6
clone_size: few
cdr3_nt: TGTGCCAGCAGTTACCCCACTCCGGGGGGTAATTCACCCCTCCACTTT
cdr3_aa: CASSYPTPGGNSPLHF

v_call: TRBV12-5
d_call: TRBD1
j_call: TRBJ2-7
clone_size: NA
cdr3_nt: TGTGCTAGTGGTTTGCTTCAAACCCCGGGACAGTGGATAGGCGAGCAGTACTTC
cdr3_aa: CASGLLQTPGQWIGEQYF

v_call: TRBV13
d_call: TRBD1
j_call: TRBJ2-2
clone_size: NA
cdr3_nt: TGTGCCAGCAGTTATACCGGGACAGCGAGTTCGAACACCGGGGAGCTGTTTTTT
cdr3_aa: CASSYTGTASSNTGELFF

v_call: TRBV10-3
d_call: NA
j_call: TRBJ2-1
clone_size: NA
cdr3_nt: TGTGCCATCAGTCGCGGCGGGTACAATGAGCAGTTCTTC
cdr3_aa: CAISRGGYNEQFF

v_call: TRBV9
d_call: NA
j_call: TRBJ1-1
clone_size: NA
cdr3_nt: TGTGCCAGCAGCGTAGGTTCAGACACTGAAGCTTTCTTT
cdr3_aa: CASSVGSDTEAFF

v_call: TRBV27
d_call: NA
j_call: TRBJ2-5
clone_size: NA
cdr3_nt: TGTGCCAGCAGGGGCAGCGGGTATCAAGAGACCCAGTACTTC
cdr3_aa: CASRGSGYQETQYF

v_call: TRBV30
d_call: NA
j_call: TRBJ1-4
clone_size: few
cdr3_nt: TGTGCCTGGAGGGGCCCTGATGAAAAACTGTTTTTT
cdr3_aa: CAWRGPDEKLFF

v_call: TRBV5-4
d_call: NA
j_call: TRBJ2-2
clone_size: NA
cdr3_nt: TGTGCCAGCAGCCCTGGTGGAGCCGGGGAGCTGTTTTTT
cdr3_aa: CASSPGGAGELFF

v_call: TRBV19
d_call: TRBD2
j_call: TRBJ2-1
clone_size: NA
cdr3_nt: TGTGCCAGTATGGGGGCCGAGACTAGCGGCCCTTACAATGAGCAGTTCTTC
cdr3_aa: CASMGAETSGPYNEQFF

v_call: TRBV5-4
d_call: TRBD1
j_call: TRBJ1-2
clone_size: NA
cdr3_nt: TGTGCCAGCAGCTTGGGCCGTACCGGGACAGCTAACTATGGCTACACCTTC
cdr3_aa: CASSLGRTGTANYGYTF

v_call: TRBV7-2
d_call: TRBD2
j_call: TRBJ2-7
clone_size: NA
cdr3_nt: TGTGCCAGCAGCTTAGGAGCTTCCGGGAGGGCCAGGAGATACGAGCAGTACTTC
cdr3_aa: CASSLGASGRARRYEQYF

v_call: TRBV4-1
d_call: TRBD2
j_call: TRBJ2-5
clone_size: NA
cdr3_nt: TGCGCCAGCAGCCAAGAATCGGCTGGGCGGGGGCAAGAGACCCAGTACTTC
cdr3_aa: CASSQESAGRGQETQYF

v_call: TRBV10-2
d_call: TRBD1
j_call: TRBJ1-4
clone_size: NA
cdr3_nt: TGCGCCAGCAGGGATCCGGGACAGGGGGCTACAACTAATGAAAAACTGTTTTTT
cdr3_aa: CASRDPGQGATTNEKLFF

v_call: TRBV2
d_call: NA
j_call: TRBJ2-7
clone_size: NA
cdr3_nt: TGTGCCAGCAGTGATTTGCGCCACTACGAGCAGTACTTC
cdr3_aa: CASSDLRHYEQYF

v_call: TRBV7-8
d_call: NA
j_call: TRBJ2-7
clone_size: NA
cdr3_nt: TGTGCCAGCAGCTTAGGCTCATTGGGCAGACCCTACGAGCAGTACTTC
cdr3_aa: CASSLGSLGRPYEQYF